These T cell receptor beta chains were read from a single sample in a study of cytomegalovirus exposure and HLA in healthy donors. Generated by immunoSEQ multiplex PCR, the TCRdb table keeps only in-frame clones and is missing some. The data show 180,000 or so clones, 80% to 90% seen once. Sample: PBMCs. The receptors come from a young woman in good health and CMV-seronegative. The CDR3 runs from the conserved cysteine through the conserved F or W. The D gene is left open where the match is weak. Clone size is shown for a subset of rows, as once, few, many or a class of expanded clone.

V	D	size	J	CDR3	DNA
TRBV5-6	-	once	TRBJ2-7	CASSLVQGNEQYF	TGTGCCAGCAGCTTGGTGCAGGGAAACGAGCAGTACTTC
TRBV19	-	-	TRBJ2-5	CASSRIAAETQYF	TGTGCCAGTAGCAGAATAGCGGCGGAGACCCAGTACTTC
TRBV6-5	TRBD1	-	TRBJ2-2	CASSYNRGTGELFF	TGTGCCAGCAGTTACAACAGGGGCACCGGGGAGCTGTTTTTT
TRBV6-1	-	-	TRBJ2-3	CASSGGASSTDTQYF	TGTGCCAGCAGTGGCGGGGCCTCTAGCACAGATACGCAGTATTTT
TRBV7-8	-	-	TRBJ1-5	CASNSSPSQPQHF	TGTGCCAGCAACTCCTCACCAAGTCAGCCCCAGCATTTT
TRBV10-3	TRBD2	-	TRBJ2-5	CAISEGASGREIEETQYF	TGTGCCATCAGTGAGGGGGCTAGCGGGAGGGAGATAGAAGAGACCCAGTACTTC
TRBV19	TRBD1	-	TRBJ1-5	CASTPDRGRFGNQPQHF	TGTGCCAGTACCCCGGACAGGGGGCGTTTTGGCAATCAGCCCCAGCATTTT
TRBV7-8	-	-	TRBJ1-1	CASSLAWGETVGKNTEAFF	TGTGCCAGCAGCTTAGCGTGGGGGGAGACAGTGGGAAAGAACACTGAAGCTTTCTTT
TRBV25-1	-	-	TRBJ2-2	CASSEWGESTGELFF	TGTGCCAGCAGTGAATGGGGGGAGTCGACCGGGGAGCTGTTTTTT
TRBV2	TRBD1	-	TRBJ1-2	CASSGDRGANYGYTF	TGTGCCAGCAGTGGGGACAGGGGAGCTAACTATGGCTACACCTTC
TRBV7-2	-	once	TRBJ1-3	CASSLDRTAGNTIYF	TGTGCCAGCAGCCTTGACAGGACGGCTGGAAACACCATATATTTT
TRBV28	TRBD1	-	TRBJ2-7	CASSWTGTYEQYF	TGTGCCAGCAGTTGGACAGGGACCTACGAGCAGTACTTC
TRBV6-1	-	once	TRBJ2-1	CASSEARDEQFF	TGTGCCAGCAGTGAAGCCCGGGATGAGCAGTTCTTC
TRBV27	TRBD1	-	TRBJ2-5	CASSFGAYRGQETQYF	TGTGCCAGCAGTTTTGGGGCATACAGGGGGCAAGAGACCCAGTACTTC
TRBV28	TRBD2	-	TRBJ2-6	CASSFRTSAGANVLTF	TGTGCCAGCAGTTTCCGGACTAGCGCTGGGGCCAACGTCCTGACTTTC
TRBV7-8	-	-	TRBJ1-2	CASRKDRDYGYTF	TGTGCCAGCAGGAAGGACAGAGACTATGGCTACACCTTC
TRBV19	-	-	TRBJ1-2	CASSIPATGGRDGYTF	TGTGCCAGTAGTATCCCGGCTACAGGCGGCAGAGATGGCTACACCTTC
TRBV4-3	TRBD2	-	TRBJ2-2	CASSQSAGGPSGELFF	TGCGCCAGCAGCCAAAGTGCGGGAGGGCCGTCCGGGGAGCTGTTTTTT
TRBV5-4	-	few	TRBJ2-6	CASSSKQSGANVLTF	TGTGCCAGCAGCTCCAAACAGTCTGGGGCCAACGTCCTGACTTTC
TRBV5-6	-	-	TRBJ1-2	CASSLRGLYGYTF	TGTGCCAGCAGCTTGAGGGGTCTCTATGGCTACACCTTC
TRBV5-6	-	-	TRBJ1-5	CASSLFGPNQPQHF	TGTGCCAGCAGCTTGTTTGGGCCCAATCAGCCCCAGCATTTT
TRBV7-9	-	once	TRBJ2-7	CASSRGNYPSYEQYF	TGTGCCAGCAGCCGAGGAAACTACCCCTCCTACGAGCAGTACTTC
TRBV7-2	-	-	TRBJ2-3	CASSLRQAADTQYF	TGTGCCAGCAGCTTAAGACAAGCGGCGGATACGCAGTATTTT
TRBV4-2	TRBD2	-	TRBJ2-5	CASSQESAGLGRTQYF	TGTGCCAGCAGCCAAGAGTCGGCGGGACTAGGGAGGACCCAGTACTTC
TRBV15	-	-	TRBJ2-1	CATSPPPEGREYNEQFF	TGTGCCACCAGCCCCCCGCCTGAGGGAAGGGAATACAATGAGCAGTTCTTC
TRBV5-4	TRBD2	-	TRBJ2-2	CASIPSGSRTGELFF	TGTGCCAGCATCCCTAGCGGGAGTCGCACCGGGGAGCTGTTTTTT
TRBV21-1	-	-	TRBJ1-2	CASSKVPRQAIRTSNYGYTF	TGTGCCAGCAGCAAAGTACCGAGACAGGCAATCAGGACGAGTAACTATGGCTACACCTTC
TRBV30	-	-	TRBJ1-5	CAWSVHQGSSQPQHF	TGTGCCTGGAGTGTACATCAGGGGTCGAGTCAGCCCCAGCATTTT
TRBV5-4	TRBD1	-	TRBJ1-3	CASSLGSATGIGRGNTIYF	TGTGCCAGCAGCTTGGGGTCGGCGACAGGGATTGGGAGGGGAAACACCATATATTTT
TRBV9	-	-	TRBJ2-1	CASSVATGDNEQFF	TGTGCCAGCAGCGTAGCTACGGGGGACAATGAGCAGTTCTTC
TRBV7-8	TRBD2	-	TRBJ2-3	CASSSVLAGGPQIRSTDTQYF	TGTGCCAGCAGCTCCGTACTAGCGGGAGGCCCACAGATACGCAGCACAGATACGCAGTATTTT
TRBV6-5	-	few	TRBJ2-1	CASSYRDYLGYEQFF	TGTGCCAGCAGTTACAGAGACTATCTGGGATATGAGCAGTTCTTC
TRBV7-8	TRBD2	-	TRBJ2-7	CASSLVGGRAYEQYF	TGTGCCAGCAGCTTAGTCGGCGGGAGGGCGTACGAGCAGTACTTC
TRBV30	TRBD1	-	TRBJ1-1	CAWSVLFGTGRTEAFF	TGTGCCTGGAGTGTATTGTTCGGGACAGGGAGGACTGAAGCTTTCTTT
TRBV5-1	TRBD1	once	TRBJ1-5	CASSPGTGDQPQHF	TGCGCCAGCAGCCCCGGGACAGGGGATCAGCCCCAGCATTTT
TRBV21-1	-	-	TRBJ2-1	CASSKASGTSGSVYNEQFF	TGTGCCAGCAGCAAAGCCTCCGGGACTAGCGGGAGTGTCTACAATGAGCAGTTCTTC
TRBV7-2	TRBD1	few	TRBJ2-7	CASSPHRGQTYEQYF	TGTGCCAGCAGCCCTCACAGGGGGCAAACCTACGAGCAGTACTTC
TRBV6-1	-	-	TRBJ2-3	CASSASLGESTDTQYF	TGTGCCAGCAGTGCTTCACTAGGAGAGAGCACAGATACGCAGTATTTT
TRBV5-1	TRBD2	-	TRBJ2-7	CASSVSGRNGYEQYF	TGCGCCAGCAGCGTGAGCGGGAGGAATGGCTACGAGCAGTACTTC
TRBV2	-	-	TRBJ2-3	CASSGAQGSRDTQYF	TGTGCCAGCAGTGGAGCACAGGGATCAAGAGATACGCAGTATTTT
TRBV2	TRBD1	-	TRBJ2-2	CASSVDRPKNTGELFF	TGTGCCAGCAGTGTGGACAGGCCCAAGAACACCGGGGAGCTGTTTTTT
TRBV5-1	-	-	TRBJ2-2	CASSWIGTGSITGELFF	TGCGCCAGCAGCTGGATCGGGACTGGGAGTATCACCGGGGAGCTGTTTTTT
TRBV30	TRBD1	-	TRBJ2-5	CACSQGQLIMETQYF	TGTGCCTGTTCCCAGGGACAGCTAATAATGGAGACCCAGTACTTC
TRBV7-9	-	-	TRBJ2-7	CASSFFERQNEQYF	TGTGCCAGCAGCTTTTTCGAGCGCCAGAACGAGCAGTACTTC
TRBV5-4	TRBD2	-	TRBJ2-5	CASSSKGRASETQYF	TGTGCCAGCAGCTCAAAAGGGAGGGCCTCGGAGACCCAGTACTTC
TRBV7-2	-	few	TRBJ2-3	CASSSRITDTQYF	TGTGCCAGCAGCAGCCGAATAACAGATACGCAGTATTTT
TRBV11-1	TRBD1	-	TRBJ2-1	CASLRDRASNEQFF	TGTGCCAGCCTTCGGGACAGGGCATCCAATGAGCAGTTCTTC
TRBV28	TRBD2	-	TRBJ2-1	CASSPLAGPRGRDEQFF	TGTGCCAGCTCTCCCCTAGCGGGCCCAAGGGGGAGGGATGAGCAGTTCTTC
TRBV5-4	TRBD2	-	TRBJ2-1	CASSLWREIYNEQFF	TGTGCCAGCAGCTTGTGGCGGGAGATATACAATGAGCAGTTCTTC
TRBV4-2	-	few	TRBJ2-2	CASSQELETGELFF	TGTGCCAGCAGCCAAGAACTTGAGACCGGGGAGCTGTTTTTT
TRBV6-1	TRBD2	few	TRBJ2-3	CASSTGLAGSDTQYF	TGTGCCAGCAGTACTGGACTAGCGGGATCCGATACGCAGTATTTT
TRBV6-5	TRBD2	-	TRBJ2-7	CASSIAGAGYEQYF	TGTGCCAGCAGTATAGCGGGAGCAGGTTACGAGCAGTACTTC
TRBV6-1	-	once	TRBJ1-2	CASSYQQGDGYTF	TGTGCCAGCAGTTATCAACAGGGAGATGGCTACACCTTC
TRBV30	TRBD1	-	TRBJ1-2	CAWRRDRGGQYGYTF	TGTGCCTGGAGGAGGGATAGAGGGGGCCAGTATGGCTACACCTTC
TRBV2	TRBD1	-	TRBJ2-3	CASRTTGTVTDTQYF	TGTGCCAGCAGAACGACGGGGACAGTCACAGATACGCAGTATTTT